These 8 T cell receptor beta chains originate from one sample sequenced in a study of low-dose radiotherapy and immunotherapy resistance in tumors. First-strand cDNA relied on TRAV- and TRBV-specific primers spanning alpha and beta chains. TCRs were put through around 20 PCR cycles of amplification with Phusion. A constant-region primer and the V-primer adapter served as the primer pair. TCRdb ran MiXCR on the reads and lists one entry per CDR3 protein. The sample records 65,000 to 100,000 distinct CDR3 sequences, over 15% being singletons. Time point given: before trial treatment. Sequencing used PBMCs, obtained before treatment. These receptors were collected from a male donor with prostate cancer.

V and J are TRBV10-3 and TRBJ2-5; a weak D match, TRBD2 (7 bases). The V end lost 2 bases, the J end lost 1 base, and 11 bases lay between the germline ends. Germline V gene lookup returns CDR1 ENHRY and CDR2 SYGVKD. The CDR3 has 15 residues. Here the CDR3 reads CAISEIGGAQETQYF. CDR3 DNA: TGTGCCATCAGTGAGATAGGGGGGGCCCAAGAGACCCAGTACTTC.

This clonotype was counted many times. The CDR3: CASSEGPRPTDTQYF. For the CDR3, the DNA is TGTGCCAGCAGTGAAGGGCCCAGACCCACAGATACGCAGTATTTT. The V gene is TRBV12-3 or TRBV12-4, the J gene TRBJ2-3; D is unclear. The ends were cut back, 5 bases at V and 2 bases at J, with 14 bases in the middle. The length of the CDR3 is 15 residues.

This clonotype was seen at least ten times. The V and J genes are TRBV7-9 and TRBJ2-5; 8 bases fit TRBD2. The J segment lost 2 bases and the V segment lost 2 bases, leaving 4 bases of the junction unmatched. The CDR3 totals 15 residues. Germline CDR1 is SEHNR and CDR2 is FQNEAQ (reference sequence). The CDR3 bases are TGTGCCAGCAGCTTAAGCGGGGGCTGGCAAGAGACCCAGTACTTC. Protein: CASSLSGGWQETQYF.

The chain uses TRBV12-5 and TRBJ1-5; TRBD1 aligns across 7 bases. V was clipped by 7 bases and J by 2 bases; unmatched bases: 8. The CDR3 runs to 15 residues. In germline, CDR1 is LGHNT, CDR2 FRNRAP. CDR3 sequence reads: CASALDRAGNQPQHF. CDR3 nucleotides: TGTGCTAGTGCCCTCGACAGGGCAGGCAATCAGCCCCAGCATTTT.

This clonotype was recorded many times. V gene TRBV7-9 combines with J gene TRBJ2-5, with TRBD2 as a possible D gene (6 bases). V shed 11 bases and J shed 3 bases, with 10 bases lying between them. Germline-derived CDR1 and CDR2 are SEHNR and FQNEAQ (reference sequence). The CDR3 length is 11 residues. CDR3 bases: TGTGCCGGAGGGCGGGAAGAGACCCAGTACTTC. Protein: CAGGREETQYF.

There are many counts of this clonotype. The rearrangement links TRBV3-1 to TRBJ1-6; D is undetermined. V lost 0 bases and J 8 bases, leaving 2 bases between the germline ends. In germline, CDR1 is LGHDT, CDR2 YNNKEL (reference sequence). The CDR3 length is 12 residues. The CDR3 loop reads CASSQEDSPLHF. For the CDR3, the DNA is TGTGCCAGCAGCCAAGAAGATTCACCCCTCCACTTT.

This clonotype was picked up many times. The chain is built from TRBV20-1 and TRBJ2-7; D perhaps matches TRBD2 (6 bases). Trimming shortened V by 5 bases and J by 3 bases, and 11 bases separated the two germline ends. The length of the CDR3 is 12 residues. The germline gives CDR1 DFQATT, CDR2 SNEGSKA (reference sequence). Written as DNA, the CDR3 is TGCAGTGCTGCTCGGGAGAGCTACGAGCAGTACTTC. Protein product: CSAARESYEQYF.

The table lists this clonotype with many counts. The J gene is TRBJ1-2, the V gene TRBV5-4; tentatively, D is TRBD1 (6 bases). This CDR3 has 13 amino acids. Germline assignment: CDR1 SGHNT and CDR2 YYREEE (reference sequence). V gave up 0 bases and J gave up 8 bases, with 11 bases separating them. CDR3 DNA: TGTGCCAGCAGCTTGGTGGACAGCGGGGGCTACACCTTC. Translation gives CASSLVDSGGYTF.